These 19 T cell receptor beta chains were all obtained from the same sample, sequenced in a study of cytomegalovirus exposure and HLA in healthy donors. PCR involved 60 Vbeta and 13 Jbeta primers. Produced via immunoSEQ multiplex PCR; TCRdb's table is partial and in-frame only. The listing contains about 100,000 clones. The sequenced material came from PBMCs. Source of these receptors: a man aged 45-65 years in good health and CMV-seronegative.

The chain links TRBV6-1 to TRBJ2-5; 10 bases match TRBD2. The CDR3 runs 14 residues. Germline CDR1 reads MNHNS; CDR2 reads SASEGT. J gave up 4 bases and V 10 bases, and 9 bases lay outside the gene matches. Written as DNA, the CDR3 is TGTGCCACCAGGCCTAGCGGGAGTCGAGAGACCCAGTACTTC. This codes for CATRPSGSRETQYF.

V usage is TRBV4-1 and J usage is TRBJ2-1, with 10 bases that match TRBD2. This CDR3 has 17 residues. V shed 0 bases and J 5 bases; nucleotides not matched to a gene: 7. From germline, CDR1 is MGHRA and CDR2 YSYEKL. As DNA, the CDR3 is TGCGCCAGCAGCCAAGACGGGGGACTAGCGAGAAACAATGAGCAGTTCTTC. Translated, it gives CASSQDGGLARNNEQFF.

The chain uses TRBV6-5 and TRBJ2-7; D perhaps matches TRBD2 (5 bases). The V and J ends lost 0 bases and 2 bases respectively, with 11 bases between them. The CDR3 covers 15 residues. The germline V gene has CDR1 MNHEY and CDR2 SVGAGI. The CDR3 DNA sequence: TGTGCCAGCAGTTACTCGGTAGTCGGGGCCTACGAGCAGTACTTC. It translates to CASSYSVVGAYEQYF.

The CDR3 region is CASSLTGGWVYGYTF. In DNA, the CDR3 is TGTGCCAGCAGTCTTACAGGGGGGTGGGTCTATGGCTACACCTTC. This sequence joins TRBV28 and TRBJ1-2; TRBD1 aligns across 8 bases. This CDR3 comprises 15 residues. Germline loops: CDR1 MDHEN, CDR2 SYDVKM. The V segment lost 5 bases and the J segment 4 bases; nucleotides outside the gene matches: 9.

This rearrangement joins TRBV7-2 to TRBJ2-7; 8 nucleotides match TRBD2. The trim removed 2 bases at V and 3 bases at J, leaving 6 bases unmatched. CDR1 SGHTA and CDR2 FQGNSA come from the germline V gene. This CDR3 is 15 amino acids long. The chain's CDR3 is CASSLLAGTLYEQYF. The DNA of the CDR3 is TGTGCCAGCAGCTTATTAGCGGGGACACTCTACGAGCAGTACTTC. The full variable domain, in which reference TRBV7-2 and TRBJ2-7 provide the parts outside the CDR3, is GAGVSQSPSNKVTEKGKDVELRCDPISGHTALYWYRQSLGQGLEFLIYFQGNSAPDKSGLPSDRFSAERTGGSVSTLTIQRTQQEDSAVYLCASSLLAGTLYEQYFGPGTRLTVT.

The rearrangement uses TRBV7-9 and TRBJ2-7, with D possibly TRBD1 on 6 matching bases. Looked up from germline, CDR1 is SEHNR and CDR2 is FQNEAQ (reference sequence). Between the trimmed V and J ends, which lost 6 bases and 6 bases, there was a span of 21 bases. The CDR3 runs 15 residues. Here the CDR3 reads CASSPPSYSRGEQYF. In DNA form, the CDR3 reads TGTGCCAGCAGTCCACCCTCATATTCCAGGGGCGAGCAGTACTTC.

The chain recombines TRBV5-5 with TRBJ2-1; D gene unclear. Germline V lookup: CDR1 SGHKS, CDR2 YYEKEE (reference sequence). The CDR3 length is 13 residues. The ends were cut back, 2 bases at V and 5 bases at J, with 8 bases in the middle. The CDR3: CASSLGADNEQFF. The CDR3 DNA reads TGTGCCAGCAGCTTAGGAGCAGACAATGAGCAGTTCTTC.

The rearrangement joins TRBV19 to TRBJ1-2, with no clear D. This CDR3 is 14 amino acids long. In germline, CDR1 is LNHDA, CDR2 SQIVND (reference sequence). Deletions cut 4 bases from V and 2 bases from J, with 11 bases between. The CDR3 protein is CASSSPIANYGYTF. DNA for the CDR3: TGTGCCAGTAGTAGCCCTATAGCCAACTATGGCTACACCTTC. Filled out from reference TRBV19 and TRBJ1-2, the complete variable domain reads DGGITQSPKYLFRKEGQNVTLSCEQNLNHDAMYWYRQDPGQGLRLIYYSQIVNDFQKGDIAEGYSVSREKKESFPLTVTSAQKNPTAFYLCASSSPIANYGYTFGSGTRLTVV.

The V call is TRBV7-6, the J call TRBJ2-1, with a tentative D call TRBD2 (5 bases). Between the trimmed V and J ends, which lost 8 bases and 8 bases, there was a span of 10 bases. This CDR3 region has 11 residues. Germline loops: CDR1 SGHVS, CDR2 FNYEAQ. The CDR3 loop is CASGRGDEQFF. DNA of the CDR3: TGTGCCAGCGGTCGGGGTGATGAGCAGTTCTTC.

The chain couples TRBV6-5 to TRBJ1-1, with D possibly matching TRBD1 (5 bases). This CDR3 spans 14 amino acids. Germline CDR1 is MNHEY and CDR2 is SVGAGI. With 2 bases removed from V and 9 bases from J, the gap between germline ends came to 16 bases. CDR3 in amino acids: CASSYGAGYPQAFF. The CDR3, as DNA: TGTGCCAGCAGTTACGGGGCAGGCTATCCCCAAGCTTTCTTT.

The CDR3 loop reads CASSNGHPNTEAFF. For the CDR3, the DNA is TGCGCCAGCAGCAACGGACACCCAAACACTGAAGCTTTCTTT. The chain combines TRBV5-1 with TRBJ1-1, with D perhaps matching TRBD1 (5 bases). Per germline, CDR1 SGHRS and CDR2 YFSETQ. Trimming took off 4 bases at V and 2 bases at J, with 12 bases between the two ends. The CDR3 covers 14 residues. Full variable domain (remainder filled in from reference TRBV5-1 and TRBJ1-1): KAGVTQTPRYLIKTRGQQVTLSCSPISGHRSVSWYQQTPGQGLQFLFEYFSETQRNKGNFPGRFSGRQFSNSRSEMNVSTLELGDSALYLCASSNGHPNTEAFFGQGTRLTVV.

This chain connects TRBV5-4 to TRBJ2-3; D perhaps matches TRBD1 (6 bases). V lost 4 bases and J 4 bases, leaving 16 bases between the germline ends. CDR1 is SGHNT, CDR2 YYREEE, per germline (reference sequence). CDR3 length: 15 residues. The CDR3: CASSRDRPSADTQYF. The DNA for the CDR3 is TGTGCCAGCAGCCGTGACAGGCCTTCCGCAGATACGCAGTATTTT. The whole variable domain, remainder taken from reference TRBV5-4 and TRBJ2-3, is ETGVTQSPTHLIKTRGQQVTLRCSSQSGHNTVSWYQQALGQGPQFIFQYYREEENGRGNFPPRFSGLQFPNYSSELNVNALELDDSALYLCASSRDRPSADTQYFGPGTRLTVL.

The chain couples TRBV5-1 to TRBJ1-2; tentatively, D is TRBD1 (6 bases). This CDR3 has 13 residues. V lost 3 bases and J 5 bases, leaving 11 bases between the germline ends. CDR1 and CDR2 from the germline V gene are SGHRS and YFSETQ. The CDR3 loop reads CASSSRQEYGYTF. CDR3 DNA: TGCGCCAGCAGCTCCCGACAGGAGTATGGCTACACCTTC. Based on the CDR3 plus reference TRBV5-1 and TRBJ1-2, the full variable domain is KAGVTQTPRYLIKTRGQQVTLSCSPISGHRSVSWYQQTPGQGLQFLFEYFSETQRNKGNFPGRFSGRQFSNSRSEMNVSTLELGDSALYLCASSSRQEYGYTFGSGTRLTVV.

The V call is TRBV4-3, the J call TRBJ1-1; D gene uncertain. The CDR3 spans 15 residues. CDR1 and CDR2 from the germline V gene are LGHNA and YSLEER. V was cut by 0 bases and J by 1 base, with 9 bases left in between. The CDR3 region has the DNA TGCGCCAGCAGCCAAGAACCAGCGGAGAACACTGAAGCTTTCTTT. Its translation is CASSQEPAENTEAFF.

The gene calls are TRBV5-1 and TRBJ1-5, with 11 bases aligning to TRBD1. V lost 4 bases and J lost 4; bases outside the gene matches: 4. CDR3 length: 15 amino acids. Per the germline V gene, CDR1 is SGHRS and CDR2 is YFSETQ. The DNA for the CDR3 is TGCGCCAGCAGCCCGGGGACAGGGGGAAATCAGCCCCAGCATTTT. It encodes CASSPGTGGNQPQHF. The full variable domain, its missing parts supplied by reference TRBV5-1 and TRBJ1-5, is KAGVTQTPRYLIKTRGQQVTLSCSPISGHRSVSWYQQTPGQGLQFLFEYFSETQRNKGNFPGRFSGRQFSNSRSEMNVSTLELGDSALYLCASSPGTGGNQPQHFGDGTRLSIL.

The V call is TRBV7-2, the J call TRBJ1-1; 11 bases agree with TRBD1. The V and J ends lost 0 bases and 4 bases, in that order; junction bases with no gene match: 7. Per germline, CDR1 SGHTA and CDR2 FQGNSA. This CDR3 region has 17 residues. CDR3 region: CASSLAWTGGAFTEAFF. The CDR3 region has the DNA TGTGCCAGCAGCTTAGCATGGACAGGGGGCGCCTTCACTGAAGCTTTCTTT.

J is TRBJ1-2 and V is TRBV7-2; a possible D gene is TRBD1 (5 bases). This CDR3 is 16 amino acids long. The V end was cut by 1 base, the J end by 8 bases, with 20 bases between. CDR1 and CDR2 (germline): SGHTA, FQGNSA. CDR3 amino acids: CASSLGINDLTGGYTF. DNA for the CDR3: TGTGCCAGCAGCTTAGGAATAAACGACTTAACAGGCGGCTACACCTTC.

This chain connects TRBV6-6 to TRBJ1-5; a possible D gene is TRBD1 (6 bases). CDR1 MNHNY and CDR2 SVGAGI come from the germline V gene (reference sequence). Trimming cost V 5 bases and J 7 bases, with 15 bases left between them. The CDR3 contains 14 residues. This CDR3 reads CASSQGTLGQPQHF. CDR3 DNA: TGTGCCAGCAGTCAGGGGACATTAGGACAGCCCCAGCATTTT.

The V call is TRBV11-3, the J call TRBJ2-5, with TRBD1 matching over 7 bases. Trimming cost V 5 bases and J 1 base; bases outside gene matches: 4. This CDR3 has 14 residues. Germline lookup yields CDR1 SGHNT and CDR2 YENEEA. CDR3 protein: CASSARTGQETQYF. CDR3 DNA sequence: TGTGCCAGCAGCGCAAGGACAGGCCAAGAGACCCAGTACTTC.